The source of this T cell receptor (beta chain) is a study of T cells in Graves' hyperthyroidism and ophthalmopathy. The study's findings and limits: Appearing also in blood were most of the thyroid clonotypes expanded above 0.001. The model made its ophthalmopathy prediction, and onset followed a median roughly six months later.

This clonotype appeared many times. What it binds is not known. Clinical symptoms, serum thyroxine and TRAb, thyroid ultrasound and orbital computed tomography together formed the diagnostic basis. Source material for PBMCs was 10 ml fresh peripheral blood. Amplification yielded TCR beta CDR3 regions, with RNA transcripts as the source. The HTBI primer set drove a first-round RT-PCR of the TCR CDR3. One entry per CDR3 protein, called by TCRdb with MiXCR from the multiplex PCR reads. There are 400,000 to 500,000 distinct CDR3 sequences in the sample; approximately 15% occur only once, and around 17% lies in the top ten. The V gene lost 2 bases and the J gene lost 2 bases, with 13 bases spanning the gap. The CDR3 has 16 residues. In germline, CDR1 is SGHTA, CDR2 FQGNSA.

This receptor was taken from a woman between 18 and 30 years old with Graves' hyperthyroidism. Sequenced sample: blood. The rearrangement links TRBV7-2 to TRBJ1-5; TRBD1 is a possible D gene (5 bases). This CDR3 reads CASSLRGQGGNQPQHF. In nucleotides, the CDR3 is TGTGCCAGCAGCTTAAGGGGTCAGGGTGGCAATCAGCCCCAGCATTTT.